This T cell receptor (beta chain) was identified in a study of blood T cell repertoires in COVID-19 (dated by TCRdb to between 2020 and 2021). With respect to the entire study: The collaborator samples originated in the United States, Italy and Spain and spanned the acute and convalescent phases of COVID-19. The material from the prospective study consisted of cDNA or gDNA derived from T cells, B-cell-depleted T cells, or PBMCs. The dataset comprised deeply sampled blood TCRbeta repertoires from subjects exposed to, actively infected with, or recovered from COVID-19. The repertoires were released in a freely available public database meant as a resource for research on the immune response to SARS-CoV-2. Samples were obtained from the ongoing ImmuneRACE study (first 160 participants) and from approximately 1,200 subjects provided by 6 global collaborators. Sample metadata almost always included a de-identified subject ID, COVID-19 status, age in years and sex. Where available, HLA class I and class II types were obtained from metadata supplied by the sample provider rather than from assay-based typing. The paper's findings and limits, for the study overall: The quantity of clinical and demographic metadata differed by source and by participant and was supplied without curation.

With respect to this clone: Its antigen is still unknown. There are no base qualities to consult, and no much larger clone falls within one base.

Including the terminal cysteine and phenylalanine, the CDR3 comprises 15 residues. Only the CDR3 region is kept as DNA, spanning 45 bases read in frame from base 1. Deletion took 5 bases off V and 3 bases off J, with a span of 17 bases between the germline ends. CDR1 and CDR2, per the germline V gene, are SGHRS and YFSETQ. Collaborating institutions collected whole blood in K2EDTA tubes following their own protocols. For TCRbeta analysis, collaborators shipped samples as frozen whole blood, isolated PBMCs, or DNA extracted from either of those sample types. TCRbeta CDR3 regions were amplified from genomic DNA using the immunoSEQ Assay, a bias-controlled multiplex PCR. The authors' pipeline ran thus. The number of nucleated cells in each sample was estimated from the amplification of reference gene primers within the assay. To quantify the absolute abundance of each unique TCRbeta CDR3 rearrangement, sequence reads were collapsed and filtered. Productive Simpson clonality was computed per sample as the square root of Simpson's diversity index over productive rearrangements. Imported from immuneACCESS, the table was reduced by TCRdb to in-frame sequences with V and J called. These copies leave out some clones; in studies compared against another copy, an unresolved V gene accounts for under half, and the cause of the remainder is not known. V and J calls and clone size are given by that table; D and trimming were obtained from the DNA. This sample is represented by around 140,000 clones; approximately 84% of them were singletons. The ten largest clones capture approximately 17% of the sample.

This TCR was sampled from a woman older than 75 with acute or convalescent COVID-19. Sample: peripheral blood. The rearranged chain carries TRBV5-1 and TRBJ1-2, with TRBD1 tentatively as D gene (6 bases match). The nucleotide sequence reads TGCGCCAGCAGTCGAGACTCGGACAGCTACTATGGCTACACCTTC. Translated, it reads CASSRDSDSYYGYTF.